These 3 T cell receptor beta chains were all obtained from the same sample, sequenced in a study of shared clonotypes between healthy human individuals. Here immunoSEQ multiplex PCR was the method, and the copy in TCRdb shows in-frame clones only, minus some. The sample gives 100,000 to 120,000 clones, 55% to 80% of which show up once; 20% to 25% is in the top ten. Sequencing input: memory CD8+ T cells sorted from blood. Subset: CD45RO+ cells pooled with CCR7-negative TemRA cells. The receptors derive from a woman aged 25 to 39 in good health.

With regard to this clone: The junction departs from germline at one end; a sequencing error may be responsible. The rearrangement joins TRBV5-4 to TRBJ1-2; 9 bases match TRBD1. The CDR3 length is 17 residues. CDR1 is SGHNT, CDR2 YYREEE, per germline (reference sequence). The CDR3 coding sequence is TGTGCCAGCAGCCACTACACCCCGGGACAGGGTGTTACAAGATCGAATTTC. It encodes CASSHYTPGQGVTRSNF.

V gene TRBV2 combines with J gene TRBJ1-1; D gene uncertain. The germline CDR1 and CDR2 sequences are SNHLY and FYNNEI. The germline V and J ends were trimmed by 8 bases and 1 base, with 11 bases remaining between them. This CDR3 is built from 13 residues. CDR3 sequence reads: CASGHAANTEAFF. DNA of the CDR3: TGTGCCAGCGGCCACGCCGCGAACACTGAAGCTTTCTTT.

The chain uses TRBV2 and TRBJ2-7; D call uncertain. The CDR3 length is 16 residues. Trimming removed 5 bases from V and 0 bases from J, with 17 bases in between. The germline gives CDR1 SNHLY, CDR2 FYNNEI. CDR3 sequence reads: CASSTSRTESSYEQYF. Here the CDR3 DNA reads TGTGCCAGCAGTACTTCAAGGACGGAGAGCTCCTACGAGCAGTACTTC.